This is a list of T cell receptor beta chains from one sample in a study of T cell changes during pregnancy in multiple sclerosis. Here immunoSEQ multiplex PCR was the method, and the copy in TCRdb shows in-frame clones only, minus some. The data show fewer than 50,000 clones, with almost 95% seen just once and about 0.41% held by the top ten. Sequences were derived from CD4+ T cells from peripheral blood mononuclear cells, sampled in the second trimester of pregnancy. These receptors originate from a female donor in good health, enrolled as a control in a pregnancy study. CDR3s include the opening cysteine and the closing phenylalanine or tryptophan. Fields, in order: CDR3 protein, CDR3 DNA, V gene, D gene, J gene, clone size. A D gene is named only where the DNA matches it firmly. Only part of the rows carry a size: once, few, many, or a class if the clone is expanded.

CAGDRDQGYTF TGTGCCGGAGACAGGGACCAGGGCTACACCTTC TRBV7-9 TRBD1 TRBJ1-2 once
CASSLISTSGGSSYNEQFF TGTGCCAGCAGCTTAATTTCGACTAGCGGGGGGAGCTCCTACAATGAGCAGTTCTTC TRBV7-3 TRBD2 TRBJ2-1 once
CASSPTPTGEVKNIQYF TGCGCCAGCAGTCCTACCCCGACAGGGGAGGTCAAAAACATTCAGTACTTC TRBV23-1 TRBD1 TRBJ2-4 once
CSVGGFGTDTQYF TGCAGCGTTGGGGGCTTTGGCACAGATACGCAGTATTTT TRBV29-1 NA TRBJ2-3 NA
CASSARDRVYGYTF TGTGCCAGCAGCGCTAGGGACAGGGTCTATGGCTACACCTTC TRBV7-8 TRBD1 TRBJ1-2 NA
CACPRADRDPYEQYF TGTGCCTGCCCAAGGGCCGACAGGGACCCATACGAGCAGTACTTC TRBV30 TRBD1 TRBJ2-7 NA
CARPGQRATNEKLFF TGTGCCAGACCGGGACAACGGGCAACTAATGAAAAACTGTTTTTT TRBV6-1 NA TRBJ1-4 NA
CASSLRTGPFSGNTIYF TGTGCCAGCAGCCTGAGGACAGGCCCCTTCTCTGGAAACACCATATATTTT TRBV7-2 TRBD1 TRBJ1-3 NA
CASSLPQIGAGNTIYF TGTGCCAGCAGCCTCCCGCAAATCGGAGCAGGAAACACCATATATTTT TRBV11-3 NA TRBJ1-3 once
CASIQILTEAFF TGTGCCAGCATTCAGATTCTCACTGAAGCTTTCTTT TRBV2 NA TRBJ1-1 NA
CASSLAPGSSQPQHF TGTGCCAGCAGCTTGGCGCCAGGGTCGAGTCAGCCCCAGCATTTT TRBV5-5 NA TRBJ1-5 NA
CASSEGTGGNEQFF TGTGCCAGCAGTGAGGGGACAGGAGGCAATGAGCAGTTCTTC TRBV6-4 TRBD1 TRBJ2-1 NA
CASSFRDRGTREQFF TGTGCCAGCAGCTTCCGGGACAGGGGTACCCGAGAGCAGTTCTTC TRBV11-3 TRBD1 TRBJ2-1 NA
CASIRTGMNTEAFF TGTGCCAGTATTCGGACAGGGATGAACACTGAAGCTTTCTTT TRBV19 TRBD1 TRBJ1-1 once
CASSLISNQPQHF TGTGCCAGCAGCCTAATTAGCAATCAGCCCCAGCATTTT TRBV7-9 NA TRBJ1-5 once
CASSPRERNYGYTF TGTGCCAGCAGCCCCCGCGAACGGAACTATGGCTACACCTTC TRBV5-4 NA TRBJ1-2 NA
CASSDTRQGGTEAFF TGTGCCAGCAGCGACACTCGACAGGGGGGCACTGAAGCTTTCTTT TRBV11-2 TRBD1 TRBJ1-1 NA
CASSWGGGTDTQYF TGTGCCAGCAGCTGGGGGGGCGGCACAGATACGCAGTATTTT TRBV7-2 NA TRBJ2-3 NA
CSVVLVTEAFF TGCAGCGTTGTACTAGTCACTGAAGCTTTCTTT TRBV29-1 NA TRBJ1-1 few
CASSQGQLGTFF TGTGCCAGCAGTCAGGGACAGCTAGGGACTTTCTTT TRBV6-5 TRBD1 TRBJ1-1 NA
CAWSRGRASMWYTF TGTGCCTGGAGTCGGGGTAGGGCGTCTATGTGGTACACCTTC TRBV30 NA TRBJ1-2 NA
CASIRRGQETQYF TGTGCCAGCATAAGAAGGGGTCAAGAGACCCAGTACTTC TRBV5-5 NA TRBJ2-5 NA